What follows are 22 T cell receptor beta chains derived from one specimen sequenced in a study of T cells expressing NK-cell markers (dated by TCRdb to 2019 to 2021). The library relied on 5' RACE. The sequencer was an Illumina HiSeq 2000. Based on TCRdb reprocessing of the reads, there is one entry per CDR3 protein sequence, and DNA is missing. The table for this sample records about 180,000 distinct CDR3 sequences. The top ten hold around 20% of the sample. Sample: blood T cells: a sorted CD56 or NKG2C T cell subset, CD4+ or CD8+ T cells, or bulk PBMC T cells (not recorded which). The receptors were sampled from a woman between 18 and 70 years old in good health.

The gene calls are TRBV10-3 and TRBJ2-5; the D call of TRBD2 rests on TCRdb alone, since no DNA is present to check it. Germline CDR1 ENHRY, CDR2 SYGVKD. CDR3 length equals 16 residues. The CDR3 is CAISEGLAGAGETQYF.

The rearrangement joins TRBV19 to TRBJ1-1; TCRdb's D call of TRBD1 is untestable without DNA. Germline CDR1 reads LNHDA; CDR2 reads SQIVND (reference sequence). The CDR3 runs to 13 residues. The CDR3 here is CASSLQGLTEAFF. Together with reference TRBV19 and TRBJ1-1, the CDR3 gives the full variable domain: DGGITQSPKYLFRKEGQNVTLSCEQNLNHDAMYWYRQDPGQGLRLIYYSQIVNDFQKGDIAEGYSVSREKKESFPLTVTSAQKNPTAFYLCASSLQGLTEAFFGQGTRLTVV.

V usage is TRBV11-2 and J usage is TRBJ2-5; the TRBD2 assignment by TCRdb is unverifiable without DNA. This CDR3 has 16 amino acids. Germline V gene sequence: CDR1 SGHAT, CDR2 FQNNGV. The CDR3 is CASSPRGNRGKETQYF.

The chain links TRBV11-2 to TRBJ2-2; the D call of TRBD2 rests on TCRdb alone, since no DNA is present to check it. The CDR3 sequence is 14 residues long. Germline assignment: CDR1 SGHAT and CDR2 FQNNGV. Here the CDR3 reads CATGLAGASGELFF.

V is TRBV24-1 and J is TRBJ1-4; the TRBD1 assignment by TCRdb is unverifiable without DNA. The CDR3 totals 16 residues. Germline lookup yields CDR1 KGHDR and CDR2 SFDVKD. The CDR3 reads CATSDLPGQGCEKLFF.

The chain is built from TRBV5-1 and TRBJ2-7; TCRdb reports TRBD2, a call that lacks DNA to check it against. The CDR3 has 15 amino acids. Germline CDR1 and CDR2: SGHRS and YFSETQ. CDR3 sequence reads: CASSRGGAGEYEQYF.

The J gene is TRBJ1-5, the V gene TRBV7-9; the D call of TRBD1 rests on TCRdb alone, since no DNA is present to check it. The CDR3 runs to 17 residues. Germline assignment: CDR1 SEHNR and CDR2 FQNEAQ (reference sequence). The CDR3 sequence is CASSSGQGAGVDQPQHF.

The rearrangement links TRBV13 to TRBJ2-5. The germline V gene encodes CDR1 PRHDT and CDR2 FYEKMQ (reference sequence). The CDR3 consists of 13 residues. This chain's CDR3 is CASSSVSQETQYF.

This chain joins TRBV12-3 or TRBV12-4 and TRBJ2-1; the TCRdb D gene call, TRBD2, has no DNA to confirm it. CDR3 length: 14 amino acids. The CDR3 sequence: CASSFMVSVNEQFF.

The CDR3 region is CASSKGLAERTGELFF. The V call is TRBV7-3, the J call TRBJ2-2; TCRdb reports TRBD2, a call that lacks DNA to check it against. This CDR3 comprises 16 residues. The germline V gene has CDR1 SGHTA and CDR2 FQGTGA.

This sequence joins TRBV7-9 and TRBJ2-5; TCRdb's D call, TRBD1, is unchecked because there is no DNA. CDR1 is SEHNR, CDR2 FQNEAQ, per germline (reference sequence). CDR3 size: 13 residues. The CDR3 here is CASSLVREETQYF.

The rearrangement links TRBV27 to TRBJ1-2; absent DNA, TCRdb's TRBD1 call cannot be checked. There are 16 residues in the CDR3. Germline V gives CDR1 MNHEY, CDR2 SMNVEV (reference sequence). CDR3 region: CASSPLGTESLYGYTF.

This CDR3 reads CASSSYLGTGNNEQFF. The chain has TRBV7-9 and TRBJ2-1; TCRdb names TRBD1, which stays unverified in the absence of DNA. Germline values: CDR1 SEHNR, CDR2 FQNEAQ (reference sequence). The CDR3 is made up of 16 amino acids.

The chain carries TRBV13 and TRBJ2-3; as DNA is missing, the TRBD2 call by TCRdb cannot be tested. Germline V gene lookup returns CDR1 PRHDT and CDR2 FYEKMQ (reference sequence). There are 16 residues in the CDR3. The CDR3 region is CASSFRSGSGTDTQYF.

V usage is TRBV12-3 or TRBV12-4 and J usage is TRBJ2-3; the D call from TCRdb, TRBD1, cannot be confirmed without DNA. The CDR3 is made up of 15 amino acids. This CDR3 is CASRFSGGSPDTQYF.

The CDR3: CASSQEGGGFREQYF. The chain couples TRBV14 to TRBJ2-7; TCRdb picks TRBD1, but there is no DNA to check that call. CDR3 length: 15 residues. Germline V CDR1 and CDR2: SGHDN, FVKESK.

The chain uses TRBV7-8 and TRBJ2-3; TCRdb's D gene call, TRBD2, goes unchecked for lack of DNA. The CDR3 is made up of 15 amino acids. Germline V lookup: CDR1 SGHVS, CDR2 FQNEAQ. The CDR3 loop reads CASREKAGSTDTQYF.

V usage is TRBV3-1 and J usage is TRBJ2-1; TCRdb lists TRBD1, though no DNA is available to test this call. The CDR3 is 15 amino acids. Germline V CDR1 and CDR2: LGHDT, YNNKEL (reference sequence). CDR3 in amino acids: CASSRQASSYNEQFF.

Here the CDR3 reads CASRRLAGGNEQFF. The gene calls are TRBV11-2 and TRBJ2-1; the TCRdb D gene call, TRBD2, has no DNA to confirm it. CDR1 and CDR2 from the germline V gene are SGHAT and FQNNGV. The CDR3 totals 14 residues. Based on the CDR3 plus reference TRBV11-2 and TRBJ2-1, the full variable domain is EAGVAQSPRYKIIEKRQSVAFWCNPISGHATLYWYQQILGQGPKLLIQFQNNGVVDDSQLPKDRFSAERLKGVDSTLKIQPAKLEDSAVYLCASRRLAGGNEQFFGPGTRLTVL.

The CDR3 here is CASSKACQGASPLHF. V usage is TRBV21-1 and J usage is TRBJ1-6; TCRdb reports TRBD1, a call that lacks DNA to check it against. TRBV21-1 is recorded as a pseudogene. The CDR3 sequence is 15 residues long.

J is TRBJ2-2 and V is TRBV9; absent DNA, TCRdb's TRBD1 call cannot be checked. CDR1 and CDR2 from the germline V gene are SGDLS and YYNGEE. The CDR3 has 14 residues. The CDR3: CASSADRAEGELFF.

The chain carries TRBV3-1 and TRBJ1-1; the D gene TCRdb calls, TRBD1, cannot be checked with no DNA. CDR1 and CDR2 from the germline V gene are LGHDT and YNNKEL (reference sequence). The CDR3 totals 14 residues. The CDR3 spells CASSFRGTDTEAFF. The entire variable domain, with the rest obtained from reference TRBV3-1 and TRBJ1-1, is as follows: DTAVSQTPKYLVTQMGNDKSIKCEQNLGHDTMYWYKQDSKKFLKIMFSYNNKELIINETVPNRFSPKSPDKAHLNLHINSLELGDSAVYFCASSFRGTDTEAFFGQGTRLTVV.